This T cell receptor (beta chain) was retrieved from a study of OX40 agonist ivuxolimab in advanced cancers. Study-wide background: All patients had ivuxolimab intravenously every 2 weeks at 0.01 to 10 mg/kg.

Germline trimming cut 7 bases from V and 6 bases from J; bases unmatched to any gene: 3. This CDR3 has 13 residues. From germline, CDR1 is MGHRA and CDR2 YSYEKL. Assay: immunoSEQ multiplex PCR; the TCRdb copy retains only in-frame clones and omits some. The sample carries tens of thousands of clones, approximately 91% recorded once. The V call is TRBV4-1, the J call TRBJ2-3; the match to TRBD2 covers 11 bases. This TCR derives from an adult with an advanced solid tumor such as melanoma, head and neck, liver or kidney cancer. Source: CD4+ or CD8+ T cells sorted from blood, taken in a trial of the OX40 agonist ivuxolimab. CDR3 DNA sequence: TGCGCCAGCACTAGCGGGGGGTCTGATACGCAGTATTTT. Protein product: CASTSGGSDTQYF.